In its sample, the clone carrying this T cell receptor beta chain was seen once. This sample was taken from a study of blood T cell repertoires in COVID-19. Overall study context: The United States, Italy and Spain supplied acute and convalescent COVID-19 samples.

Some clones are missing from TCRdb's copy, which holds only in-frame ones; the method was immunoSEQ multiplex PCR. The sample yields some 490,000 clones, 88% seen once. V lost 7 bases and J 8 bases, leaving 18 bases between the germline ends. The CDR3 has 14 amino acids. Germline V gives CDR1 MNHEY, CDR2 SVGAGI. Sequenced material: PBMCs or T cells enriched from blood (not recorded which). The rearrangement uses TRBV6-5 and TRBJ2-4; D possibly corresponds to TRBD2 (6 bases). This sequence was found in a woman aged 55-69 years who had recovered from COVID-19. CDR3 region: CASIGGGAGDIQYF. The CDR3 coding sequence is TGTGCCAGCATCGGTGGAGGGGCCGGAGACATTCAGTACTTC.